This T cell receptor (beta chain) was found in a study of CD8 T cells in ankylosing spondylitis. The CDR3 consists of 13 residues. CDR1 is MDHEN, CDR2 SYDVKM, per germline. V gave up 3 bases and J gave up 9 bases; unmatched junction bases: 4. Quantitative 5'-RACE with molecular barcodes generated TCR beta libraries. TCRdb re-derived calls from the 5' RACE reads in MiXCR, one entry per CDR3 protein. This sample has around 250,000 distinct CDR3 sequences, with about 18% found just once. This clonotype was counted at least ten times. Its target is not known. Findings and limits, study-wide: Researchers reportedly found disease-linked clones significantly enriched in matched ankylosing spondylitis synovial fluid.

This clonotype originated in a male donor with ankylosing spondylitis or in good health (not recorded which). The chain joins TRBV28 to TRBJ2-1, with 8 bases lining up with TRBD1. Sequenced sample: blood, either unsorted or a sorted T cell fraction (not recorded which). The CDR3 sequence: CASSFQGAGEQFF. CDR3 DNA sequence: TGTGCCAGCAGTTTCCAGGGGGCTGGTGAGCAGTTCTTC.